This T cell receptor beta chain was recovered during a study of T cell responses to AZD1222 COVID-19 vaccine. Regarding this clone: Its target is not known.

Study results and limitations: No day 14 peak samples; only post-peak repertoires were characterized. Vaccination with two AZD1222 doses was followed by a rise in Spike-specific TCR breadth and depth. Seropositive AZD1222 recipients at baseline numbered only 5 to 7.

Profiled with immunoSEQ multiplex PCR; TCRdb holds only in-frame clones, not every one. The data show approximately 190,000 clones, approximately 92% seen once. The CDR3 runs to 12 residues. V gave up 6 bases and J gave up 1 base, with 6 bases separating them. Germline CDR1 MGHDK, CDR2 SYGVNS. The rearrangement uses TRBV25-1 and TRBJ1-1, with no clear D. The material sequenced was peripheral blood, taken on day 0 of AZD1222 vaccination. The receptor was derived from an adult in good health. CDR3 in DNA: TGTGCCAGCAGGGACCCGAACACTGAAGCTTTCTTT. It is translated as CASRDPNTEAFF.